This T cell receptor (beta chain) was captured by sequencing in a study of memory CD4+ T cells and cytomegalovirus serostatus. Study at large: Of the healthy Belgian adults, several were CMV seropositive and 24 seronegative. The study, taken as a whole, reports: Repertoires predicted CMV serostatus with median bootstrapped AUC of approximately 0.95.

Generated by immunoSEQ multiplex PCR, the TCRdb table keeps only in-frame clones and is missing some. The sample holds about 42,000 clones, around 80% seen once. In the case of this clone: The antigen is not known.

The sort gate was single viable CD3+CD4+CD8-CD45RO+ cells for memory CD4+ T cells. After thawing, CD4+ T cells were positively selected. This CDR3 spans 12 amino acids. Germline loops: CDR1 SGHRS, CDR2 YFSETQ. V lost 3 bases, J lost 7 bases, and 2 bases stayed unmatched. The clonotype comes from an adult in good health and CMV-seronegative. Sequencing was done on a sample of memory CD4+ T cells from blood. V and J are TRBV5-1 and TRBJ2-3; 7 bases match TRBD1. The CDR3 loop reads CASSSQGYTQYF. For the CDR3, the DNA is TGCGCCAGCAGCTCACAGGGGTATACGCAGTATTTT. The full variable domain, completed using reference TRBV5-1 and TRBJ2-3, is KAGVTQTPRYLIKTRGQQVTLSCSPISGHRSVSWYQQTPGQGLQFLFEYFSETQRNKGNFPGRFSGRQFSNSRSEMNVSTLELGDSALYLCASSSQGYTQYFGPGTRLTVL.